A selection of T cell receptor beta chains follows, all from one sample in a study of blood T cell repertoires in COVID-19. Profiling relied on immunoSEQ multiplex PCR, and the TCRdb table lists in-frame clones only, not all of them. The sample lists 60,000 to 70,000 clones, about 90% seen once, with 10% to 15% in the top ten. The sequenced sample was peripheral blood. These receptors were obtained from a human donor with active COVID-19. The donor label of this sample is uncertain. Both conserved end residues are part of each CDR3. D genes are given only for firm matches. The size of a clone is reported for some rows only, either as once, few or many, or as a class for expanded clones.

size: few
D: -
V: TRBV7-2
J: TRBJ1-3
DNA: TGTGCCAGCAGCTTTCCTAGAGGAGGAAACACCATATATTTT
CDR3: CASSFPRGGNTIYF

size: -
D: TRBD2
V: TRBV6-2/TRBV6-3
J: TRBJ2-3
DNA: TGTGCCAGCAGCTACTCCGTTGGGCTAGCGGCCACAGATACGCAGTATTTT
CDR3: CASSYSVGLAATDTQYF

size: once
D: -
V: TRBV5-1
J: TRBJ1-5
DNA: TGCGCCAGCAGCGCCGGGATCCGGGACAATCAGCCCCAGCATTTT
CDR3: CASSAGIRDNQPQHF

size: -
D: -
V: TRBV19
J: TRBJ1-2
DNA: TGTGCCAGTAGTCCCCAGCTCGACAGGCACTATGGCTACACCTTC
CDR3: CASSPQLDRHYGYTF

size: once
D: -
V: TRBV9
J: TRBJ2-1
DNA: TGTGCCAGCAGCGTAGAAAGTGGAGGATTCGGTGAGCAGTTCTTC
CDR3: CASSVESGGFGEQFF

size: once
D: TRBD1
V: TRBV12-3/TRBV12-4
J: TRBJ1-1
DNA: TGTGCCAGCACCCTAACTTCGACAGGGCGAGCTTTCTTT
CDR3: CASTLTSTGRAFF

size: -
D: TRBD1
V: TRBV7-2
J: TRBJ2-2
DNA: TGTGCCAGCAGCCGGACAGGGCTGAACACCGGGGAGCTGTTTTTT
CDR3: CASSRTGLNTGELFF

size: -
D: TRBD1
V: TRBV28
J: TRBJ1-2
DNA: TGTGCCAGCACCCGGACAGGGGTCCTATATGGCTACACCTTC
CDR3: CASTRTGVLYGYTF

size: -
D: TRBD1
V: TRBV9
J: TRBJ1-2
DNA: TGTGCCAGCAGCGTAGAAGGGACAGCTTATGGCTACACCTTC
CDR3: CASSVEGTAYGYTF

size: few
D: TRBD1
V: TRBV7-9
J: TRBJ1-5
DNA: TGTGCCAGCAGTACAGGGGATAGCAATCAGCCCCAGCATTTT
CDR3: CASSTGDSNQPQHF

size: -
D: -
V: TRBV14
J: TRBJ2-3
DNA: TGTGCCAGCAGCCGACCAGGGAGCACAGATACGCAGTATTTT
CDR3: CASSRPGSTDTQYF

size: once
D: TRBD1
V: TRBV18
J: TRBJ2-6
DNA: TGTGCCAGCTCACCACAGGAACAGGGGGCTGCTGGGGCCAACGTCCTGACTTTC
CDR3: CASSPQEQGAAGANVLTF

size: -
D: -
V: TRBV19
J: TRBJ1-5
DNA: TGTGCCAGTAGTATCGGAGGAGTTCGTAGCAATCAGCCCCAGCATTTT
CDR3: CASSIGGVRSNQPQHF

size: -
D: -
V: TRBV19
J: TRBJ2-1
DNA: TGTGCCAGTAGTACCGGGAGCCGGTACAATGAGCAGTTCTTC
CDR3: CASSTGSRYNEQFF

size: -
D: -
V: TRBV6-5
J: TRBJ2-7
DNA: TGTGCCAGCAGTCGGACAGTGACGACCTACGAGCAGTACTTC
CDR3: CASSRTVTTYEQYF

size: -
D: -
V: TRBV4-3
J: TRBJ2-6
DNA: TGCGCCAGCAGCCAAGATCACGGCTCTGGGGCCAACGTCCTGACTTTC
CDR3: CASSQDHGSGANVLTF

size: -
D: TRBD2
V: TRBV24-1
J: TRBJ2-1
DNA: TGTGCCACCAGTGACCCGAAGCGGGGACCCGACAATGAGCAGTTCTTC
CDR3: CATSDPKRGPDNEQFF

size: -
D: -
V: TRBV3-1/TRBV3-2
J: TRBJ2-7
DNA: TGTGCCAGCAGCCAAGGGCTCACAGGGTACGACTACGAGCAGTACTTC
CDR3: CASSQGLTGYDYEQYF

size: -
D: -
V: TRBV7-2
J: TRBJ2-3
DNA: TGTGCCAGCAGCTTAGCGGCGGTAGCGGGCACAGATACGCAGTATTTT
CDR3: CASSLAAVAGTDTQYF

size: once
D: -
V: TRBV7-2
J: TRBJ1-5
DNA: TGTGCCAGCAGCCCCTACAGGGACAATCAGCCCCAGCATTTT
CDR3: CASSPYRDNQPQHF

size: -
D: -
V: TRBV28
J: TRBJ2-3
DNA: TGTGCCTGCACCCCAAGCGGCCTAGAAGGGGATACGCAGTATTTT
CDR3: CACTPSGLEGDTQYF

size: once
D: TRBD2
V: TRBV7-2
J: TRBJ2-1
DNA: TGTGCCAGCAGCTCCAACCTAGCGGGAGGGCCCAAAGGGAATGAGCAGTTCTTC
CDR3: CASSSNLAGGPKGNEQFF

size: -
D: TRBD2
V: TRBV5-1
J: TRBJ2-7
DNA: TGCGCCAGCAGCTTGAATGCCGGGACTAGCGGCTACGAGCAGTACTTC
CDR3: CASSLNAGTSGYEQYF

size: -
D: TRBD2
V: TRBV27
J: TRBJ2-7
DNA: TGTGCCAGCGGGGGGGAAGGGCTCGAGCAGTACTTC
CDR3: CASGGEGLEQYF

size: -
D: -
V: TRBV9
J: TRBJ2-7
DNA: TGTGCCAGCAGCCCGCGATTGGCCTACGAGCAGTACTTC
CDR3: CASSPRLAYEQYF

size: -
D: TRBD1
V: TRBV6-5
J: TRBJ1-2
DNA: TGTGCCAGCAGAACCCGGGACAGGGACTCCTATGGCTACACCTTC
CDR3: CASRTRDRDSYGYTF

size: -
D: TRBD1
V: TRBV28
J: TRBJ1-2
DNA: TGTGCCACCCCGACAGGGACGTTGGGTGGCTACACCTTC
CDR3: CATPTGTLGGYTF

size: -
D: TRBD1
V: TRBV14
J: TRBJ2-5
DNA: TGTGCCAGCAGCGAAGATTGGAGGACAGGGGGCTTTGGGCAAGAGACCCAGTACTTC
CDR3: CASSEDWRTGGFGQETQYF

size: -
D: -
V: TRBV30
J: TRBJ1-5
DNA: TGTGCCTGGAGTGTAAAACAGAATCAGCCCCAGCATTTT
CDR3: CAWSVKQNQPQHF

size: once
D: -
V: TRBV3-1/TRBV3-2
J: TRBJ1-3
DNA: TGTGCCAGCAGCCAAGATCTCGGGGGAGGGGGAAACACCATATATTTT
CDR3: CASSQDLGGGGNTIYF

size: -
D: TRBD2
V: TRBV5-1
J: TRBJ2-3
DNA: TGCGCCAGCAGCCAACGGACTAGCGGGAAACACACAGATACGCAGTATTTT
CDR3: CASSQRTSGKHTDTQYF

size: -
D: TRBD2
V: TRBV4-3
J: TRBJ2-7
DNA: TGCGCCAGCAGCTGGCTAAGCGGGAACGACTACGAGCAGTACTTC
CDR3: CASSWLSGNDYEQYF

size: -
D: TRBD1
V: TRBV27
J: TRBJ2-5
DNA: TGTGCCAGCAATTTAAGAGGACAGGGGGCGGAGACCCAGTACTTC
CDR3: CASNLRGQGAETQYF

size: few
D: -
V: TRBV3-1/TRBV3-2
J: TRBJ1-5
DNA: TGTGCCAGCAGCCAAGATTGGGGCGGCCAGCCCCAGCATTTT
CDR3: CASSQDWGGQPQHF

size: -
D: -
V: TRBV9
J: TRBJ2-1
DNA: TGTGCCAGCAGCGTAGAACTTGACAATGAGCAGTTCTTC
CDR3: CASSVELDNEQFF

size: -
D: -
V: TRBV4-3
J: TRBJ2-7
DNA: TGCGCCAGCAGCCAAGAAGGACTTCCCTACGAGCAGTACTTC
CDR3: CASSQEGLPYEQYF

size: -
D: TRBD2
V: TRBV4-1
J: TRBJ2-1
DNA: TGCGCCAGCAGCCTCGGACTAGCGGGAGGTTCCTACAATGAGCAGTTCTTC
CDR3: CASSLGLAGGSYNEQFF

size: -
D: -
V: TRBV7-9
J: TRBJ2-1
DNA: TGTGCCAGCAGCTTCGGGGGCGGGGGCAACAATGAGCAGTTCTTC
CDR3: CASSFGGGGNNEQFF

size: -
D: TRBD1
V: TRBV5-1
J: TRBJ1-2
DNA: TGCGCCAGCAGCTGGGGGACAGGGAATGGCTACACCTTC
CDR3: CASSWGTGNGYTF

size: -
D: -
V: TRBV3-1/TRBV3-2
J: TRBJ2-3
DNA: TGTGCCAGCAGCCAAGATGGGGGGGCTACGCAGTATTTT
CDR3: CASSQDGGATQYF

size: -
D: -
V: TRBV6-5
J: TRBJ2-2
DNA: TGTGCCAGCAGTTACCCCGCTGGCGTCGGGGGGGAGCTGTTTTTT
CDR3: CASSYPAGVGGELFF

size: -
D: TRBD1
V: TRBV6-6
J: TRBJ2-7
DNA: TGTGCCAGCAGCTACACAGGGGACGAGCAGTACTTC
CDR3: CASSYTGDEQYF

size: -
D: -
V: TRBV30
J: TRBJ2-7
DNA: TGTGCCTGGAGTGAACGAGGAGGGTGGGGATACGAGCAGTACTTC
CDR3: CAWSERGGWGYEQYF

size: -
D: TRBD1
V: TRBV10-1
J: TRBJ2-2
DNA: TGCGCCAGCAGTGGAGGGACAGGGATGGACACCGGGGAGCTGTTTTTT
CDR3: CASSGGTGMDTGELFF

size: few
D: TRBD1
V: TRBV10-3
J: TRBJ1-1
DNA: TGTGCCATCAGTGAGACAGGGGGCATGAACACTGAAGCTTTCTTT
CDR3: CAISETGGMNTEAFF